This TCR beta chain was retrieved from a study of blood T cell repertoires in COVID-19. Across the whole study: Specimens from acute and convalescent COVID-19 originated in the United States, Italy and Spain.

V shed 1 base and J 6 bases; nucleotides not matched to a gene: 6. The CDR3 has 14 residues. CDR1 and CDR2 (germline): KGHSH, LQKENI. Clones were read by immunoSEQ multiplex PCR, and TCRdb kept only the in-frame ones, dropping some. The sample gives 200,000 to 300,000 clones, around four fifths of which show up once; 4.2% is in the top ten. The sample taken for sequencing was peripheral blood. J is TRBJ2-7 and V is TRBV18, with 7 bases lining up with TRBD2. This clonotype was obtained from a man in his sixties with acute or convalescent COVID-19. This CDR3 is CASSPRRGEFEQYF. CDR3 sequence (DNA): TGTGCCAGCTCACCACGACGGGGGGAGTTCGAGCAGTACTTC.